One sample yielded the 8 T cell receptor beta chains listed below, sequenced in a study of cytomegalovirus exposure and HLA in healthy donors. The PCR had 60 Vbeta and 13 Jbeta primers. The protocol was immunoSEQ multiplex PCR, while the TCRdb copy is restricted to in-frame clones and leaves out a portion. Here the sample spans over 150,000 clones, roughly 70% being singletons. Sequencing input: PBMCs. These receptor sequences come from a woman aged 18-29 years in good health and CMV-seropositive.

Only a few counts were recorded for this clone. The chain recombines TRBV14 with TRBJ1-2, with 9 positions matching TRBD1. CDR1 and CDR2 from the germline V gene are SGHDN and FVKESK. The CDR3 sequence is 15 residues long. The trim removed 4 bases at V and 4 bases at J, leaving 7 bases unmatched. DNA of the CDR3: TGTGCCAGCAGCCGTGGACAGGGGTCGGCCTATGGCTACACCTTC. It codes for CASSRGQGSAYGYTF.

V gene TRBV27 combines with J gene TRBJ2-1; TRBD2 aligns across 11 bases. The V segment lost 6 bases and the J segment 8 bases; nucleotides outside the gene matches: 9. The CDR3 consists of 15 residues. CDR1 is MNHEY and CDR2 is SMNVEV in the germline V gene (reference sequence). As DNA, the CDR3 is TGTGCCAGCAGGGCCCTAGCGGGGGGAGTTTATGAGCAGTTCTTC. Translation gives CASRALAGGVYEQFF.

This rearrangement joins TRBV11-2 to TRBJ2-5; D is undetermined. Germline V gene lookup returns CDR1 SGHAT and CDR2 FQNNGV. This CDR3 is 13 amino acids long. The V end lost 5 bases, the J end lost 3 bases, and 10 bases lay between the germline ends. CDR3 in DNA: TGTGCCAGCAGCCGCCAAGGAGAAGAGACCCAGTACTTC. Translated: CASSRQGEETQYF.

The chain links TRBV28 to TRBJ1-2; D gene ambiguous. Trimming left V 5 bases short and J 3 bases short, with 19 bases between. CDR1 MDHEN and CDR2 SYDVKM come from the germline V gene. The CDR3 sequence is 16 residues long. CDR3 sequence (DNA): TGTGCCAGCAGTCCCCGACTCCTTACTAGGGACTATGGCTACACCTTC. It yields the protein CASSPRLLTRDYGYTF.

CDR3: CASSPQLAETTDTQYF. CDR3 nucleotides: TGTGCCAGCAGCCCCCAACTAGCGGAGACCACAGATACGCAGTATTTT. The chain employs TRBV5-4 and TRBJ2-3, with TRBD2 identical over 8 bases. V trimming: 4 bases; J trimming: 2 bases; junction bases outside the gene matches: 9. Germline CDR1 SGHNT, CDR2 YYREEE (reference sequence). CDR3 length: 16 residues.

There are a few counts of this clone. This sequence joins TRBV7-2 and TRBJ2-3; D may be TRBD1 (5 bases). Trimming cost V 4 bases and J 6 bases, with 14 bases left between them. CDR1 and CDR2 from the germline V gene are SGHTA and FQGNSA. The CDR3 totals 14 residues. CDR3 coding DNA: TGTGCCAGCAGCTCGCACAGACAGTCCGATACGCAGTATTTT. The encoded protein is CASSSHRQSDTQYF.

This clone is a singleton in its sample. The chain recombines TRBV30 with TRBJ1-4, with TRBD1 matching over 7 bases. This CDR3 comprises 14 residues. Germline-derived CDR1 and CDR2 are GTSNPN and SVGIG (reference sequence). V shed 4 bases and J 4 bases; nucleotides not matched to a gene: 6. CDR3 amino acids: CAWNRGQINEKLFF. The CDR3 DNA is TGTGCCTGGAACAGGGGACAGATTAATGAAAAACTGTTTTTT.

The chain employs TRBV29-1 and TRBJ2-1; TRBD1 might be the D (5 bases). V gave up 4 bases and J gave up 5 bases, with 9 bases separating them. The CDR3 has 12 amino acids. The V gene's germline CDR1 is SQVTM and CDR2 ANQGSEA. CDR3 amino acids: CSVARGDNEQFF. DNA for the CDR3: TGCAGCGTTGCAAGGGGTGACAATGAGCAGTTCTTC.